Sequencing of this T cell receptor beta chain was carried out in a study of cytomegalovirus exposure and HLA in healthy donors. Germline CDR1 reads SGHTA; CDR2 reads FQGNSA. This CDR3 region has 16 residues. Trimming shortened V by 5 bases and J by 0 bases, and 14 bases separated the two germline ends. PCR was performed using 60 Vbeta and 13 Jbeta primers. Profiled with immunoSEQ multiplex PCR; TCRdb holds only in-frame clones, not every one. The repertoire holds under 200,000 clones, with 81% as singletons. Study findings and constraints: Three CMV-associated chains were confirmed in vitro to be specific for CMV antigens. Later analysis demonstrated an association between a missense DCLRE1C variant and TCR beta V- and J-gene trimming. Later analysis revealed greater clonal expansion in HLA-associated TCR beta chains than in equally common others. It was likely that a cluster of highly shared sequence variants was a sequencing artifact.

Concerning this clone: Its target is unknown.

The V gene is TRBV7-2, the J gene TRBJ2-1; D is unresolved. The receptor comes from a woman between 45 and 60 years old in good health and CMV-seronegative. The sequenced sample was PBMCs. In nucleotides, the CDR3 is TGTGCCAGCAGCCGTGATCTAGAGGCCTCCTACAATGAGCAGTTCTTC. The encoded protein is CASSRDLEASYNEQFF.